These 14 T cell receptor beta chains share one sample of origin, sequenced in a study of T cells in Graves' hyperthyroidism and ophthalmopathy. From RNA transcripts, TCR beta CDR3 regions were amplified. The primer set for the first-round RT-PCR of the TCR CDR3 was HTBI. TCRdb independently ran MiXCR on the multiplex PCR reads; one entry per CDR3 protein. The sample carries nearly 600,000 distinct CDR3 sequences, approximately 14% recorded once. The specimen sequenced was blood. Source of these receptors: a woman between 18 and 29 years old with Graves' ophthalmopathy.

This clonotype was counted ten times or more. The chain uses TRBV27 and TRBJ2-2, with no clear D. The CDR3 runs 13 residues. Trimming shortened V by 4 bases and J by 4 bases, and 7 bases separated the two germline ends. CDR1 is MNHEY, CDR2 SMNVEV, per germline (reference sequence). The CDR3 is CASSYKGTGELFF. The DNA for the CDR3 is TGTGCCAGCAGTTACAAGGGCACCGGGGAGCTGTTTTTT.

With respect to this clonotype: A clone one base away is much larger, so this may be a read error. CDR3 nucleotides: TGCAGCGTGGGGTCTAACGAGCAGTACTTC. Translated, it gives CSVGSNEQYF. The chain couples TRBV29-1 to TRBJ2-7; D ambiguous. The length of the CDR3 is 10 residues. CDR1 and CDR2 from the germline V gene are SQVTM and ANQGSEA. Trimming stripped 6 bases from V and 5 bases from J, with 8 bases between.

This clonotype appeared many times. The chain combines TRBV28 with TRBJ1-3; 7 nucleotides line up with TRBD1. V lost 3 bases and J lost 0; bases outside the gene matches: 11. CDR1 is MDHEN and CDR2 is SYDVKM in the germline V gene. This CDR3 is 18 amino acids long. The CDR3 here is CASSFRDSHHHSGNTIYF. CDR3 coding DNA: TGTGCCAGCAGTTTTAGGGACAGCCATCATCACTCTGGAAACACCATATATTTT.

This clonotype was recorded many times. The V gene is TRBV7-9, the J gene TRBJ1-5; D not certain. Germline V gene data show CDR1 as SEHNR and CDR2 as FQNEAQ (reference sequence). CDR3 length: 12 residues. Trimming shortened V by 5 bases and J by 4 bases, and 6 bases separated the two germline ends. The DNA for the CDR3 is TGTGCCAGCAGCCGCGATAATCAGCCCCAGCATTTT. It translates to CASSRDNQPQHF.

This sequence joins TRBV12-3 or TRBV12-4 and TRBJ2-7; D unclear. V dropped 4 bases and J dropped 1 base, with 14 bases sitting between them. CDR3 length: 15 residues. The CDR3 DNA reads as TGTGCCAGCAGTTCGTCAGGAGTGGGGTCCTACGAGCAGTACTTC. It encodes CASSSSGVGSYEQYF.

Many counts were recorded for this clonotype. J is TRBJ2-7 and V is TRBV28; 11 positions match TRBD2. The CDR3 covers 22 residues. J gave up 0 bases and V 0 bases, and 19 bases lay outside the gene matches. Germline CDR1 MDHEN, CDR2 SYDVKM. The CDR3 is CASSLWSPDRALAGGGSYEQYF. The CDR3 DNA reads TGTGCCAGCAGTTTATGGTCCCCCGACCGGGCGCTAGCGGGAGGAGGCTCCTACGAGCAGTACTTC.

This chain uses TRBV2 with TRBJ1-2; no definite D call. This CDR3 has 13 residues. CDR1 and CDR2 (germline): SNHLY, FYNNEI. V was cut by 10 bases and J by 2 bases, with 14 bases left in between. The CDR3 loop is CATFSAPNYGYTF. The CDR3 DNA follows: TGTGCCACTTTCTCGGCGCCGAACTATGGCTACACCTTC.

The table lists this clonotype with many counts. The gene calls are TRBV28 and TRBJ2-5, with 7 bases identical to TRBD1. After removal of 5 bases from V and 2 bases from J, the junction contained 5 bases not matched to a gene. The germline gives CDR1 MDHEN, CDR2 SYDVKM. The CDR3 is 14 residues long. In nucleotides, the CDR3 is TGTGCCAGCAGTCCGGGACAGTTTCAAGAGACCCAGTACTTC. Its translation: CASSPGQFQETQYF.

This clonotype has at least ten counts. The chain links TRBV27 to TRBJ2-5; D gene ambiguous. The germline CDR1 and CDR2 sequences are MNHEY and SMNVEV (reference sequence). This CDR3 has 16 amino acids. Trimming removed 7 bases at V and 2 bases at J, with 20 bases between. CDR3 sequence (DNA): TGTGCCAGCACACCCTCACACCTAATAATGCAAGAGACCCAGTACTTC. This sequence encodes CASTPSHLIMQETQYF.

This clonotype was seen only a few times. The chain uses TRBV19 and TRBJ1-1, with no clear D. The CDR3 totals 16 residues. Germline V gives CDR1 LNHDA, CDR2 SQIVND (reference sequence). V was cut by 6 bases and J by 0 bases, with 17 bases left in between. The CDR3 coding sequence is TGTGCCAGTAGCCAAGAGGAGGGTTCGGTGAACACTGAAGCTTTCTTT. Protein product: CASSQEEGSVNTEAFF.

The DNA of the CDR3 is TGTGCCAGCAGCGTAGGGGCGGGCCGGGGCACTGAAGCTTTCTTT. Protein: CASSVGAGRGTEAFF. The chain uses TRBV9 and TRBJ1-1; D gene unclear. CDR3 length: 15 amino acids. The germline gives CDR1 SGDLS, CDR2 YYNGEE. V lost 0 bases and J lost 4, with 13 bases in between.

The chain joins TRBV18 to TRBJ2-2; 7 bases line up with TRBD1. From germline, CDR1 is KGHSH and CDR2 LQKENI. The CDR3 length is 16 residues. The J segment lost 5 bases and the V segment lost 3 bases, leaving 9 bases of the junction unmatched. CDR3 amino acids: CASSPGQVRGTGELFF. CDR3 DNA: TGTGCCAGCTCACCTGGACAGGTCAGGGGGACCGGGGAGCTGTTTTTT.

This clonotype was seen at least ten times. The chain joins TRBV2 to TRBJ1-1, with 9 bases that match TRBD1. Germline CDR1 SNHLY, CDR2 FYNNEI. V lost 4 bases to trimming and J lost 11 bases; unmatched junction nucleotides: 11. The CDR3 is made up of 14 amino acids. The DNA for the CDR3 is TGTGCCAGCAGTGTCCCGGGACAGGGAACCAGGGCTTTCTTT. Translation: CASSVPGQGTRAFF.

This clonotype was picked up many times. The chain links TRBV7-9 to TRBJ2-7; TRBD1 matches at 7 bases. After removal of 5 bases from V and 9 bases from J, the junction contained 13 bases not matched to a gene. This CDR3 contains 14 residues. In germline, CDR1 is SEHNR, CDR2 FQNEAQ (reference sequence). The CDR3 reads CASSHAPPGTVQYF. The CDR3 DNA is TGTGCCAGCAGCCACGCCCCTCCCGGGACAGTGCAGTACTTC.